This T cell receptor beta chain appears in the sequencing data of a study of blood T cell repertoires in COVID-19. Background on the study: The United States, Italy and Spain were the sources of the acute and convalescent COVID-19 samples. PBMCs, B-cell-depleted T cells, or T cells provided the cDNA or gDNA that made up the material.

Assay used: immunoSEQ multiplex PCR; TCRdb lists only in-frame clones, some missing. The sample holds approximately 110,000 clones, 70% to 90% seen once. V lost 3 bases and J lost 5, with 13 bases in between. In germline, CDR1 is LNHDA, CDR2 SQIVND (reference sequence). The CDR3 covers 14 residues. The rearrangement uses TRBV19 and TRBJ2-5; possibly TRBD2 for D (6 bases). The sequencing sample was made of peripheral blood. The sequence came from a human donor in a cohort sampled during active COVID-19. The CDR3 nucleotides read TGTGCCAGTAGTATCGGAGCGGGTAGGGAGACCCAGTACTTC. This encodes CASSIGAGRETQYF.